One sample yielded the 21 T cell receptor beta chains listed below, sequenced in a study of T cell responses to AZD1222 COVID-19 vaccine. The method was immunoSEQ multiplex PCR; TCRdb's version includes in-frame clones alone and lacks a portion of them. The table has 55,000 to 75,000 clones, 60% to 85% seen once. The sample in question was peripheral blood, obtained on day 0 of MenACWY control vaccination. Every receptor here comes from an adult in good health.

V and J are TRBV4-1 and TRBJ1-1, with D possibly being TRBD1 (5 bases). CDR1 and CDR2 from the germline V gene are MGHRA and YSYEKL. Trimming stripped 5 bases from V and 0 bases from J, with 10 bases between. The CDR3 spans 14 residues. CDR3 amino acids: CASSWDEMNTEAFF. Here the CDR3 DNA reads TGCGCCAGCAGCTGGGACGAAATGAACACTGAAGCTTTCTTT.

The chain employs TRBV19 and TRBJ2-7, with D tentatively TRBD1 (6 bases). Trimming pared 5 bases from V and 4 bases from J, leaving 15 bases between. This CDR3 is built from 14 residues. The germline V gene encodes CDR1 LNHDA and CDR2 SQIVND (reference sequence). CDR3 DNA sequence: TGTGCCAGTAGTGGGACAATGAGTGGATACGAGCAGTACTTC. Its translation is CASSGTMSGYEQYF.

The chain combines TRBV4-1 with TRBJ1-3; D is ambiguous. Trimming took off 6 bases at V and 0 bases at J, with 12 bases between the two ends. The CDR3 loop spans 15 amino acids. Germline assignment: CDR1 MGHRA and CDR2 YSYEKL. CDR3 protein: CASSLDQNSGNTIYF. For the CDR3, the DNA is TGCGCCAGCAGTCTCGATCAGAACTCTGGAAACACCATATATTTT.

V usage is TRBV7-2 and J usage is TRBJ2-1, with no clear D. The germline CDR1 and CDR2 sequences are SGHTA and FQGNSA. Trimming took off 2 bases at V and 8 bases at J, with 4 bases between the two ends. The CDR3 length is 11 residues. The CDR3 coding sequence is TGTGCCAGCAGCTTAAAATATGAGCAGTTCTTC. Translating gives CASSLKYEQFF.

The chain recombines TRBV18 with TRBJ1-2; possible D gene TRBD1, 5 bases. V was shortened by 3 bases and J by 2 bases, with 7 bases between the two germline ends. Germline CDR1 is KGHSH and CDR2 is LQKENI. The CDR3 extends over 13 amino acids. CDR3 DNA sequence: TGTGCCAGCTCACCTCAGGGAAACTATGGCTACACCTTC. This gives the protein CASSPQGNYGYTF.

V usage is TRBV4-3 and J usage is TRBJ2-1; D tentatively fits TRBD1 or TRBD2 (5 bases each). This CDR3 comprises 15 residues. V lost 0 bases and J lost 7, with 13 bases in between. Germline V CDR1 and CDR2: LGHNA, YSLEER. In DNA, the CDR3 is TGCGCCAGCAGCCAAGATATAGGCAGGGAGAATGAGCAGTTCTTC. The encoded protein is CASSQDIGRENEQFF.

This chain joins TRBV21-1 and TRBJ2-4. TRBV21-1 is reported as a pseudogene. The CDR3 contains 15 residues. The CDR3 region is CASSNLGPAKNIQYF. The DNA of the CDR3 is TGTGCCAGCAGCAATTTAGGACCAGCCAAAAACATTCAGTACTTC.

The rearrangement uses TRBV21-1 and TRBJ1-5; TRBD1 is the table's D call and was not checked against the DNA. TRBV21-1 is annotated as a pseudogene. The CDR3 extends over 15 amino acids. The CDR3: CASSKAGLSNQPQHF. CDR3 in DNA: TGTGCCAGCAGCAAAGCGGGGCTTAGCAATCAGCCCCAGCATTTT.

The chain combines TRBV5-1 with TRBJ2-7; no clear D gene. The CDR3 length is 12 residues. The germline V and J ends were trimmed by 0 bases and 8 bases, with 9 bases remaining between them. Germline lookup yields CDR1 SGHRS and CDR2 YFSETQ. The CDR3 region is CASSLEYGQQYF. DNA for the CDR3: TGCGCCAGCAGCTTGGAGTATGGCCAGCAGTACTTC. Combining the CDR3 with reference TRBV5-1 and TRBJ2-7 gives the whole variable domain KAGVTQTPRYLIKTRGQQVTLSCSPISGHRSVSWYQQTPGQGLQFLFEYFSETQRNKGNFPGRFSGRQFSNSRSEMNVSTLELGDSALYLCASSLEYGQQYFGPGTRLTVT.

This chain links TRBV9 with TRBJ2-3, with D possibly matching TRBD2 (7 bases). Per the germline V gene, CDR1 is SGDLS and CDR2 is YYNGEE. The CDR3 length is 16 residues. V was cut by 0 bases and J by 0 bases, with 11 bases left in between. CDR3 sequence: CASSVGGGASTDTQYF. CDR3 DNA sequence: TGTGCCAGCAGCGTAGGTGGGGGGGCTAGCACAGATACGCAGTATTTT.

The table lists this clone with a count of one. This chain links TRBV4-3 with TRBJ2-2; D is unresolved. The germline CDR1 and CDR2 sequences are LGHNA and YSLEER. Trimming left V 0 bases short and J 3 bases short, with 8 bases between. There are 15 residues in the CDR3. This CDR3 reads CASSQEYPYTGELFF. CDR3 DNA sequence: TGCGCCAGCAGCCAAGAGTATCCGTACACCGGGGAGCTGTTTTTT.

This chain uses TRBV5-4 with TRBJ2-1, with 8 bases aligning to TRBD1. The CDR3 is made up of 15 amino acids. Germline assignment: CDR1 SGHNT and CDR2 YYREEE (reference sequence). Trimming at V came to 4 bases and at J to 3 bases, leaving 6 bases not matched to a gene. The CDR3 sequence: CASSRPGQVYNEQFF. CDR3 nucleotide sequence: TGTGCCAGCAGCCGCCCGGGACAGGTCTACAATGAGCAGTTCTTC.

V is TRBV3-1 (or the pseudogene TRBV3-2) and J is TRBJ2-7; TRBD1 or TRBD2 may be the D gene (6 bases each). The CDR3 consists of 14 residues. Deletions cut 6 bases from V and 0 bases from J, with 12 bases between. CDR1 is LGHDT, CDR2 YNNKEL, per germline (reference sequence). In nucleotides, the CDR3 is TGTGCCAGCAGTCGGACAGCGGGCTCCTACGAGCAGTACTTC. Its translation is CASSRTAGSYEQYF.

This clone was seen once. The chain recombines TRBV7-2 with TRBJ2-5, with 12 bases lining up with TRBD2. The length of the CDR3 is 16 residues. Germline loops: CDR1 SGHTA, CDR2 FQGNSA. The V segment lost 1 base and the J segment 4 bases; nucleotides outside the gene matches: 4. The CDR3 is CASSLGLAGGLETQYF. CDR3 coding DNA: TGTGCCAGCAGCTTAGGCCTAGCGGGGGGGCTAGAGACCCAGTACTTC.

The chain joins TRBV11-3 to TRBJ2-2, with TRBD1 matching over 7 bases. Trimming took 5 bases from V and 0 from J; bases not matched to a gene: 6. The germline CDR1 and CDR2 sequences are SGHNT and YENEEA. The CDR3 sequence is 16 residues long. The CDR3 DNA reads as TGTGCCAGCAGCGGGACAGTACCGACGAACACCGGGGAGCTGTTTTTT. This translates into CASSGTVPTNTGELFF.

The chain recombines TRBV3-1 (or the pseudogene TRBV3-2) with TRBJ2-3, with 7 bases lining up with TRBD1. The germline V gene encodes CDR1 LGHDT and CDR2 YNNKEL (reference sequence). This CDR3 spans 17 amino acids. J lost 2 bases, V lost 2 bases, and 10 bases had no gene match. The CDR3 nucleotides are TGTGCCAGCAGCCAAACACTTGGGGACAGCTTCACAGATACGCAGTATTTT. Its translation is CASSQTLGDSFTDTQYF.

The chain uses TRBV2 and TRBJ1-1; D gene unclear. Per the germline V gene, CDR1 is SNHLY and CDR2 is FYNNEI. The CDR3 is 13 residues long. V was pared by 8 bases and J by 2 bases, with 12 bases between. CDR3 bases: TGTGCCAGCGGCCGGTGGGATAACACTGAAGCTTTCTTT. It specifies CASGRWDNTEAFF.

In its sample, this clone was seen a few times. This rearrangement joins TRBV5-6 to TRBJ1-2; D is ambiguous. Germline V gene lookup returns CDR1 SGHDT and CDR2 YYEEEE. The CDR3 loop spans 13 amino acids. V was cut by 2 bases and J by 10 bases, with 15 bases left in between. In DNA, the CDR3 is TGTGCCAGCAGCTTTATTGATCGAGAAGACTACACCTTC. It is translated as CASSFIDREDYTF. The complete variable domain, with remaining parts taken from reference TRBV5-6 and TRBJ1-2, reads DAGVTQSPTHLIKTRGQQVTLRCSPKSGHDTVSWYQQALGQGPQFIFQYYEEEERQRGNFPDRFSGHQFPNYSSELNVNALLLGDSALYLCASSFIDREDYTFGSGTRLTVV.

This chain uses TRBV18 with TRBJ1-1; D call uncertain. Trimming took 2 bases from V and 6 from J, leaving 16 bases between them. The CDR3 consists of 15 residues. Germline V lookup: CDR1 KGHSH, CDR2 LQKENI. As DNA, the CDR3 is TGTGCCAGCTCACCAGGGAGGACGGGTCGGGCTGAAGCTTTCTTT. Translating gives CASSPGRTGRAEAFF. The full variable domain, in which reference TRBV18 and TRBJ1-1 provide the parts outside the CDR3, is NAGVMQNPRHLVRRRGQEARLRCSPMKGHSHVYWYRQLPEEGLKFMVYLQKENIIDESGMPKERFSAEFPKEGPSILRIQQVVRGDSAAYFCASSPGRTGRAEAFFGQGTRLTVV.

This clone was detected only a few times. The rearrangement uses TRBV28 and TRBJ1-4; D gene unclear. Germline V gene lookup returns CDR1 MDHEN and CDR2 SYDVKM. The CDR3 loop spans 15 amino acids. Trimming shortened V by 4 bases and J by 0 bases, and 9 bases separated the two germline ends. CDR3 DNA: TGTGCCAGCAGTTCCGCAGTCTCAACTAATGAAAAACTGTTTTTT. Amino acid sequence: CASSSAVSTNEKLFF.

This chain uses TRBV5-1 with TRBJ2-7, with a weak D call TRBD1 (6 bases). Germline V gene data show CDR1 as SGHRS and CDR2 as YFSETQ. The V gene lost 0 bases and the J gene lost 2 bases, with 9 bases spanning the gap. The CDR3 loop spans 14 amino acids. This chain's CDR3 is CASSLEGGTYEQYF. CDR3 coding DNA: TGCGCCAGCAGCTTGGAAGGGGGAACCTACGAGCAGTACTTC.